This record looks at one T cell receptor (beta chain) sequence and its context. This record belongs to a study of blood T cell repertoires in COVID-19. Across the study: T cells, B-cell-depleted T cells, or PBMCs provided the cDNA or gDNA that served as material.

Sequencing was performed with immunoSEQ multiplex PCR; in TCRdb, only in-frame clones are kept and a portion is missing. Of 300,000 to 450,000 clones listed, about 85% are singletons. The CDR3 is 15 residues long. CDR1 and CDR2 (germline): KGHSH, LQKENI. V was shortened by 3 bases and J by 5 bases, with 16 bases between the two germline ends. V and J are TRBV18 and TRBJ2-5; weak D call: TRBD2 (5 bases). The TCR was taken from a woman younger than 35 with acute or convalescent COVID-19. Sequenced material: peripheral blood. The CDR3 nucleotides read TGTGCCAGCTCACCGACGCGAGGGTCACTGGAGACCCAGTACTTC. Amino acid sequence: CASSPTRGSLETQYF.